The 14 T cell receptor beta chains listed next were all sequenced from one sample in a study of blood T cell repertoires in COVID-19. Profiling relied on immunoSEQ multiplex PCR, and the TCRdb table lists in-frame clones only, not all of them. The repertoire holds 30,000 to 40,000 clones, with roughly 90% as singletons. Specimen: peripheral blood. The receptors were sampled from a human donor with active COVID-19. The donor label of this sample is uncertain.

The chain recombines TRBV9 with TRBJ1-1, with D maybe TRBD1 (5 bases). V lost 0 bases, J lost 5 bases, and 8 bases lay in between. From germline, CDR1 is SGDLS and CDR2 YYNGEE. The CDR3 runs to 13 residues. CDR3 nucleotides: TGTGCCAGCAGCGTAGAATCAGGGACTGAAGCTTTCTTT. The encoded protein is CASSVESGTEAFF.

The rearrangement uses TRBV11-2 and TRBJ2-1; TRBD2 agrees at 10 bases. Germline trimming cut 2 bases from V and 4 bases from J; bases unmatched to any gene: 11. From germline, CDR1 is SGHAT and CDR2 FQNNGV. The CDR3 has 18 amino acids. The CDR3 spells CASSLFSGGFFAYNEQFF. CDR3 sequence (DNA): TGTGCCAGCAGCTTATTTAGCGGGGGGTTTTTCGCGTACAATGAGCAGTTCTTC. The full variable domain, rest sourced from reference TRBV11-2 and TRBJ2-1, is EAGVAQSPRYKIIEKRQSVAFWCNPISGHATLYWYQQILGQGPKLLIQFQNNGVVDDSQLPKDRFSAERLKGVDSTLKIQPAKLEDSAVYLCASSLFSGGFFAYNEQFFGPGTRLTVL.

This clone appeared a few times. V usage is TRBV6-2 or TRBV6-3 and J usage is TRBJ1-3, with D unresolved. Germline CDR1 and CDR2: MNHEY and SVGEGT. CDR3 size: 14 residues. The V end was cut by 2 bases, the J end by 2 bases, with 7 bases between. DNA for the CDR3: TGTGCCAGCAGTTACAGCGGGGCTGGAAACACCATATATTTT. Its translation is CASSYSGAGNTIYF.

CDR3 in DNA: TGTGCCAGCAGCGCCGACAGGTCGGGATACAATGAGCAGTTCTTC. Translated: CASSADRSGYNEQFF. The J gene is TRBJ2-1, the V gene TRBV7-2; the D gene is possibly TRBD1 (6 bases). V dropped 5 bases and J dropped 4 bases, with 15 bases sitting between them. Germline V gives CDR1 SGHTA, CDR2 FQGNSA. This CDR3 spans 15 amino acids.

The chain carries TRBV7-2 and TRBJ2-7; 7 nucleotides match TRBD1. Germline CDR1 SGHTA, CDR2 FQGNSA. Germline trimming cut 3 bases from V and 3 bases from J; bases unmatched to any gene: 8. The CDR3 length is 15 residues. Here the CDR3 DNA reads TGTGCCAGCAGCTTGACAGGGCAGGGGATCTACGAGCAGTACTTC. Amino acids: CASSLTGQGIYEQYF. Complete variable domain (other parts from reference TRBV7-2 and TRBJ2-7): GAGVSQSPSNKVTEKGKDVELRCDPISGHTALYWYRQSLGQGLEFLIYFQGNSAPDKSGLPSDRFSAERTGGSVSTLTIQRTQQEDSAVYLCASSLTGQGIYEQYFGPGTRLTVT.

The chain carries TRBV2 and TRBJ1-2; tentatively, D is TRBD1 (6 bases). V lost 8 bases and J lost 0, with 13 bases in between. Per the germline V gene, CDR1 is SNHLY and CDR2 is FYNNEI. The CDR3 extends over 14 amino acids. The CDR3: CASRLTGANYGYTF. The CDR3 DNA reads as TGTGCCAGCCGGCTGACAGGAGCTAACTATGGCTACACCTTC.

The chain carries TRBV7-8 and TRBJ1-2, with a weak D call TRBD1 (6 bases). The CDR3 is 14 amino acids. The germline V gene has CDR1 SGHVS and CDR2 FQNEAQ. V was pared by 5 bases and J by 5 bases, with 15 bases between. The CDR3 DNA is TGTGCCAGCAGCCCAACAGGGTTCTCATATGGCTACACCTTC. The encoded protein is CASSPTGFSYGYTF.

J is TRBJ1-4 and V is TRBV14; perhaps TRBD1 as D (5 bases). Germline assignment: CDR1 SGHDN and CDR2 FVKESK. This CDR3 has 14 amino acids. Trimming left V 2 bases short and J 1 base short, with 5 bases between. As DNA, the CDR3 is TGTGCCAGCAGCCAACAGGGAACTAATGAAAAACTGTTTTTT. Translation: CASSQQGTNEKLFF.

The CDR3 loop reads CASTRDRADEKLFF. The CDR3 DNA reads as TGTGCCAGCACGAGGGACAGGGCAGATGAAAAACTGTTTTTT. This sequence joins TRBV6-6 and TRBJ1-4, with 9 bases matching TRBD1. The CDR3 is 14 residues long. CDR1 and CDR2 (germline): MNHNY, SVGAGI (reference sequence). The J segment lost 6 bases and the V segment lost 7 bases, leaving 6 bases of the junction unmatched.

This chain connects TRBV18 to TRBJ2-7; D not resolved. The V gene lost 1 base and the J gene lost 2 bases, with 6 bases spanning the gap. CDR1 is KGHSH and CDR2 is LQKENI in the germline V gene. The CDR3 runs 13 residues. The CDR3 nucleotides are TGTGCCAGCTCACCACTCCCGGCCTACGAGCAGTACTTC. Translating gives CASSPLPAYEQYF.

The chain has TRBV5-4 and TRBJ1-1; no clear D. Trimming removed 4 bases at V and 0 bases at J, with 16 bases between. Germline V gene sequence: CDR1 SGHNT, CDR2 YYREEE (reference sequence). This CDR3 contains 16 residues. The CDR3 region has the DNA TGTGCCAGCAGCCACTTGGCGGGATTAATGAACACTGAAGCTTTCTTT. Translated: CASSHLAGLMNTEAFF.

The chain recombines TRBV7-2 with TRBJ1-2, with D hard to call. Germline V gene data show CDR1 as SGHTA and CDR2 as FQGNSA. V was clipped by 1 base and J by 0 bases, with 12 bases between them. CDR3 length: 16 amino acids. The CDR3 protein is CASSLGLGATNYGYTF. In nucleotides, the CDR3 is TGTGCCAGCAGCTTAGGTCTTGGAGCAACTAACTATGGCTACACCTTC.

The chain is built from TRBV5-4 and TRBJ2-3, with D possibly being TRBD2 (5 bases). V was pared by 0 bases and J by 3 bases, with 20 bases between. Germline CDR1 and CDR2: SGHNT and YYREEE (reference sequence). The CDR3 totals 18 residues. In DNA form, the CDR3 reads TGTGCCAGCAGCTTGGGTTTCATGCGGGCCGGTGATACAGATACGCAGTATTTT. Amino acid sequence: CASSLGFMRAGDTDTQYF.

Only one count was recorded for this clone. The V gene is TRBV18, the J gene TRBJ1-3; 8 bases align to TRBD1. The CDR3 consists of 15 residues. Germline values: CDR1 KGHSH, CDR2 LQKENI. V lost 3 bases, J lost 3 bases, and 4 bases stayed unmatched. In nucleotides, the CDR3 is TGTGCCAGCTCACCCTCGACAGGGGATGGAAACACCATATATTTT. This translates into CASSPSTGDGNTIYF.